This entry features one TCR beta chain sequence. The authors' processing: Estimated nucleated cell counts came from reference gene primer amplification. The method was immunoSEQ multiplex PCR; TCRdb's version includes in-frame clones alone and lacks a portion of them. V, J and clone size are those of that table, while D and trimming were read from the DNA. The repertoire consists of tens of thousands of clones, with roughly 79% occurring once and the leading ten covering around 4.7%. Seattle patient enrollment occurred during active infection, with longitudinal follow-up thereafter. The data stem from a study of blood T cell repertoires in COVID-19. In the study overall: Specimens from acute and convalescent COVID-19 originated in the United States, Italy and Spain. T cells, B-cell-depleted T cells, or PBMCs supplied cDNA or gDNA.

The J segment lost 2 bases and the V segment lost 3 bases, leaving 5 bases of the junction unmatched. This CDR3 is built from 15 residues. Per the germline V gene, CDR1 is MDHEN and CDR2 is SYDVKM. Material for sequencing was peripheral blood. This TCR derives from an elderly man with COVID-19, enrolled during active disease. V is TRBV28 and J is TRBJ2-7; 9 bases align to TRBD2. The CDR3 coding sequence is TGTGCCAGCAGTTTTTGGGCTAGCGGGACCTACGAGCAGTACTTC. It yields the protein CASSFWASGTYEQYF.